Listed here are 29 T cell receptor beta chains from one sample, sequenced in a study of shared clonotypes between healthy human individuals. The naive CD8 subset, CD45RO-negative cells positively selected for CCR7, excluded terminally differentiated effector memory CD45RA+ cells. Profiling relied on immunoSEQ multiplex PCR, and the TCRdb table lists in-frame clones only, not all of them. The table shows a few million clones, with 85% to 95% occurring only once. The specimen sequenced was naive CD8+ T cells from PBMCs. Every receptor here comes from a man aged 18 to 30 in good health. Some clones in this sample may be carry-over from other donors' samples.

The rearrangement uses TRBV27 and TRBJ2-3; D might be TRBD1 (5 bases). Germline V gene data show CDR1 as MNHEY and CDR2 as SMNVEV (reference sequence). V shed 5 bases and J shed 6 bases, with 24 bases lying between them. There are 17 residues in the CDR3. The CDR3 here is CASSTHDSVPSRDTQYF. The CDR3 DNA reads TGTGCCAGCAGTACCCACGACAGCGTTCCGTCCCGGGATACGCAGTATTTT.

The J gene is TRBJ2-1, the V gene TRBV15; D is undetermined. CDR3 length: 12 amino acids. The germline V gene encodes CDR1 LNHNV and CDR2 YYDKDF (reference sequence). The V end was cut by 5 bases, the J end by 3 bases, with 5 bases between. The CDR3 spells CATSGDYNEQFF. The CDR3 DNA reads as TGTGCCACCAGCGGCGACTACAATGAGCAGTTCTTC.

V gene TRBV7-6 combines with J gene TRBJ1-1, with unresolved D. The germline V gene has CDR1 SGHVS and CDR2 FNYEAQ. The CDR3 runs 14 residues. Trimming stripped 1 base from V and 0 bases from J, with 6 bases between. CDR3 in DNA: TGTGCCAGCAGCTTAGGGCATATGAACACTGAAGCTTTCTTT. It translates to CASSLGHMNTEAFF.

The chain employs TRBV5-1 and TRBJ2-7, with 8 positions matching TRBD2. The CDR3 has 17 residues. The junction had 17 bases not matched to a gene; V was cut back by 4 bases and J by 5 bases. Germline V gives CDR1 SGHRS, CDR2 YFSETQ. CDR3 amino acids: CASSPPPRVAGFHEQYF. The CDR3 DNA reads TGCGCCAGCAGCCCTCCCCCCCGAGTAGCGGGATTCCACGAGCAGTACTTC.

The gene calls are TRBV5-1 and TRBJ2-3; D unresolved. V lost 2 bases and J 0 bases, leaving 7 bases between the germline ends. In germline, CDR1 is SGHRS, CDR2 YFSETQ. The CDR3 has 14 amino acids. CDR3 in DNA: TGCGCCAGCAGCTTTTGGCTTAGCACAGATACGCAGTATTTT. Its protein is CASSFWLSTDTQYF.

This chain links TRBV9 with TRBJ2-1; D tentatively reads TRBD1 or TRBD2 (6 bases each). V lost 4 bases and J 8 bases, leaving 16 bases between the germline ends. The CDR3 extends over 14 amino acids. Germline CDR1 SGDLS, CDR2 YYNGEE. For the CDR3, the DNA is TGTGCCAGCAGCCCTCAACCGGGGGCCGATGAGCAGTTCTTC. It is translated as CASSPQPGADEQFF.

This sequence joins TRBV7-6 and TRBJ2-2; D is unclear. The V and J ends lost 3 bases and 7 bases respectively, with 21 bases between them. This CDR3 has 17 residues. Germline V gene sequence: CDR1 SGHVS, CDR2 FNYEAQ. The CDR3 region has the DNA TGTGCCAGCAGCTTGGATAGTAGTGTTGCACCGGACGGGGAGCTGTTTTTT. The encoded protein is CASSLDSSVAPDGELFF.

The chain carries TRBV28 and TRBJ1-3; 9 positions match TRBD1. This CDR3 comprises 15 residues. After removal of 5 bases from V and 3 bases from J, the junction contained 5 bases not matched to a gene. The germline V gene has CDR1 MDHEN and CDR2 SYDVKM. The CDR3 bases are TGTGCCAGCAGTGGGACAGGGTATGGTGGAAACACCATATATTTT. Amino acids: CASSGTGYGGNTIYF. The complete variable domain, with remaining parts taken from reference TRBV28 and TRBJ1-3, reads DVKVTQSSRYLVKRTGEKVFLECVQDMDHENMFWYRQDPGLGLRLIYFSYDVKMKEKGDIPEGYSVSREKKERFSLILESASTNQTSMYLCASSGTGYGGNTIYFGEGSWLTVV.

The chain is built from TRBV11-2 and TRBJ2-5; TRBD2 matches 7 bases. In germline, CDR1 is SGHAT, CDR2 FQNNGV. The V and J ends lost 1 base and 3 bases, in that order; junction bases with no gene match: 2. This CDR3 region has 14 residues. The CDR3 coding sequence is TGTGCCAGCAGCTTAGTGCTAGCGGAAGAGACCCAGTACTTC. Translation gives CASSLVLAEETQYF.

This sequence joins TRBV10-3 and TRBJ1-2; possibly TRBD1 for D (5 bases). This CDR3 has 14 residues. The V gene lost 2 bases and the J gene lost 7 bases, with 14 bases spanning the gap. Per germline, CDR1 ENHRY and CDR2 SYGVKD. In DNA, the CDR3 is TGTGCCATCAGTGAGGCGTCAGGGTCCCTTGGCTACACCTTC. Amino acids: CAISEASGSLGYTF.

In nucleotides, the CDR3 is TGTGCCAGCAGCCCCAGTCTGGGACTAGGGGGGAAAAGTGAGCAGTTCTTC. This encodes CASSPSLGLGGKSEQFF. The rearrangement uses TRBV21-1 and TRBJ2-1; whether TRBD2, the table's D call, matches the DNA was not checked. TRBV21-1 constitutes a pseudogene. The CDR3 runs 17 residues.

This clone was seen only once. V is TRBV6-5 and J is TRBJ1-3, with no clear D. The germline gives CDR1 MNHEY, CDR2 SVGAGI. The CDR3 totals 15 residues. Trimming shortened V by 6 bases and J by 4 bases, and 16 bases separated the two germline ends. CDR3: CASSPRKVPGNTIYF. The CDR3 nucleotides read TGTGCCAGCAGCCCCAGGAAGGTCCCAGGAAACACCATATATTTT.

The chain uses TRBV27 and TRBJ2-3; D remains ambiguous. This CDR3 contains 16 residues. V was shortened by 3 bases and J by 0 bases, with 13 bases between the two germline ends. The germline CDR1 and CDR2 sequences are MNHEY and SMNVEV (reference sequence). The CDR3 spells CASSFLADLSTDTQYF. CDR3 DNA sequence: TGTGCCAGCAGTTTTTTGGCGGATCTTAGCACAGATACGCAGTATTTT.

As for this clone: Different DNA sequences within this sample yield the same CDR3. The gene calls are TRBV2 and TRBJ2-3; TRBD2 is a possible D gene (5 bases). CDR3 length: 16 amino acids. From germline, CDR1 is SNHLY and CDR2 FYNNEI. V shed 2 bases and J shed 2 bases, with 14 bases lying between them. CDR3 in DNA: TGTGCCAGCAGTGAATTTGCGAGCGGCTCCACAGATACGCAGTATTTT. Residues: CASSEFASGSTDTQYF. The whole variable domain, remainder taken from reference TRBV2 and TRBJ2-3, is EPEVTQTPSHQVTQMGQEVILRCVPISNHLYFYWYRQILGQKVEFLVSFYNNEISEKSEIFDDQFSVERPDGSNFTLKIRSTKLEDSAMYFCASSEFASGSTDTQYFGPGTRLTVL.

The V call is TRBV6-6, the J call TRBJ2-5; D is unresolved. The germline V gene has CDR1 MNHNY and CDR2 SVGAGI (reference sequence). Trimming left V 3 bases short and J 1 base short, with 15 bases between. The CDR3 has 16 amino acids. The chain's CDR3 is CASSYLRVAAQETQYF. DNA of the CDR3: TGTGCCAGCAGTTATCTTAGAGTTGCGGCCCAAGAGACCCAGTACTTC.

This chain uses TRBV7-8 with TRBJ2-7; 11 bases match TRBD2. Germline trimming cut 4 bases from V and 0 bases from J; bases unmatched to any gene: 5. The CDR3 is 16 residues long. Germline lookup yields CDR1 SGHVS and CDR2 FQNEAQ. The CDR3 bases are TGTGCCAGCAGCTCTTCTAGCGGGAGGACCTCCTACGAGCAGTACTTC. Amino acids: CASSSSSGRTSYEQYF.

In regard to this clone: The sample has other DNA sequences that encode this CDR3 too. This chain connects TRBV4-3 to TRBJ1-1; D call uncertain. The CDR3 is 14 residues long. Germline CDR1 LGHNA, CDR2 YSLEER. The V end was cut by 0 bases, the J end by 4 bases, with 9 bases between. CDR3 amino acids: CASSQDLGTTEAFF. The CDR3 DNA is TGCGCCAGCAGCCAAGATCTGGGAACCACTGAAGCTTTCTTT.

This clone was counted once. The CDR3 sequence is CASSQGSQSSYNEQFF. The CDR3 bases are TGCGCCAGCAGCCAAGGCTCGCAGAGCTCCTACAATGAGCAGTTCTTC. The V gene is TRBV4-1, the J gene TRBJ2-1; D gene unclear. The V end was cut by 1 base, the J end by 0 bases, with 10 bases between. The CDR3 length is 16 residues. The germline V gene has CDR1 MGHRA and CDR2 YSYEKL.

This chain joins TRBV13 and TRBJ2-3; 7 bases are a match to TRBD1. CDR3 size: 14 residues. Trimming at V came to 5 bases and at J to 4 bases, leaving 6 bases not matched to a gene. Germline loops: CDR1 PRHDT, CDR2 FYEKMQ (reference sequence). CDR3 coding DNA: TGTGCCAGCAGCGCAGACAGGGCGGCAGATACGCAGTATTTT. Its translation is CASSADRAADTQYF.

The chain employs TRBV4-1 and TRBJ1-1; no reliable D call. Germline V gene lookup returns CDR1 MGHRA and CDR2 YSYEKL. CDR3 length equals 16 residues. V dropped 1 base and J dropped 1 base, with 13 bases sitting between them. The CDR3: CASSQVKGAGNTEAFF. The CDR3 bases are TGCGCCAGCAGCCAAGTGAAGGGCGCGGGGAACACTGAAGCTTTCTTT.

This clone was detected only a few times. This chain connects TRBV25-1 to TRBJ1-1; the D is unclear. The CDR3 is 17 residues long. V was shortened by 6 bases and J by 0 bases, with 20 bases between the two germline ends. CDR1 is MGHDK, CDR2 SYGVNS, per germline. CDR3 DNA: TGTGCCAGCAGATCCAACGACGAGGCGTTTATGAACACTGAAGCTTTCTTT. Translation gives CASRSNDEAFMNTEAFF.

This clone appeared a single time. V gene TRBV7-9 combines with J gene TRBJ2-2; D call uncertain. V dropped 2 bases and J dropped 6 bases, with 10 bases sitting between them. Germline-derived CDR1 and CDR2 are SEHNR and FQNEAQ (reference sequence). The CDR3 loop spans 14 amino acids. The CDR3 DNA is TGTGCCAGCAGCTTACATGATGAGGCCGGGGAGCTGTTTTTT. Amino acid sequence: CASSLHDEAGELFF.

The chain combines TRBV7-9 with TRBJ2-7; the match to TRBD2 covers 10 bases. Germline assignment: CDR1 SEHNR and CDR2 FQNEAQ (reference sequence). J gave up 4 bases and V 5 bases, and 8 bases lay outside the gene matches. The CDR3 totals 15 residues. CDR3 sequence: CASSPPRLAGYEQYF. The CDR3 coding sequence is TGTGCCAGCAGCCCGCCGAGACTAGCGGGTTACGAGCAGTACTTC.

The chain has TRBV11-3 and TRBJ1-1, with D unclear. The CDR3 runs to 14 residues. Between the trimmed V and J ends, which lost 0 bases and 2 bases, there was a span of 7 bases. CDR1 and CDR2 from the germline V gene are SGHNT and YENEEA. The CDR3 loop is CASSLEGGNTEAFF. The CDR3 coding sequence is TGTGCCAGCAGCTTAGAGGGCGGAAACACTGAAGCTTTCTTT.

V gene TRBV11-2 combines with J gene TRBJ2-1; D gene uncertain. Germline CDR1 reads SGHAT; CDR2 reads FQNNGV. Trimming removed 1 base at V and 8 bases at J, with 15 bases between. The CDR3 runs to 15 residues. The CDR3 sequence is CASSLVLGRNYEQFF. As DNA, the CDR3 is TGTGCCAGCAGCTTAGTCCTGGGCAGAAATTATGAGCAGTTCTTC. Using reference TRBV11-2 and TRBJ2-1 for the parts outside the CDR3, the full variable domain is EAGVAQSPRYKIIEKRQSVAFWCNPISGHATLYWYQQILGQGPKLLIQFQNNGVVDDSQLPKDRFSAERLKGVDSTLKIQPAKLEDSAVYLCASSLVLGRNYEQFFGPGTRLTVL.

The chain is built from TRBV30 and TRBJ1-2; 8 bases are a match to TRBD1. This CDR3 has 15 residues. The germline V gene encodes CDR1 GTSNPN and CDR2 SVGIG (reference sequence). With V trimmed by 0 bases and J by 4 bases, 7 bases remained unmatched. The CDR3 DNA is TGTGCCTGGAGTGTTCAGGGGGCCTGGTTCTATGGCTACACCTTC. It encodes CAWSVQGAWFYGYTF. Based on the CDR3 plus reference TRBV30 and TRBJ1-2, the full variable domain is SQTIHQWPATLVQPVGSPLSLECTVEGTSNPNLYWYRQAAGRGLQLLFYSVGIGQISSEVPQNLSASRPQDRQFILSSKKLLLSDSGFYLCAWSVQGAWFYGYTFGSGTRLTVV.

The CDR3 region is CASSLWDRGPLYSNQPQHF. The CDR3 bases are TGTGCCAGCAGTTTATGGGACAGGGGCCCTCTTTATAGCAATCAGCCCCAGCATTTT. V usage is TRBV28 and J usage is TRBJ1-5, with TRBD1 matching over 9 bases. This CDR3 region has 19 residues. With 0 bases clipped from V and 0 bases from J, the junction kept 9 bases outside the gene matches. Germline V gene data show CDR1 as MDHEN and CDR2 as SYDVKM. Supplemented by reference TRBV28 and TRBJ1-5, the full variable domain reads DVKVTQSSRYLVKRTGEKVFLECVQDMDHENMFWYRQDPGLGLRLIYFSYDVKMKEKGDIPEGYSVSREKKERFSLILESASTNQTSMYLCASSLWDRGPLYSNQPQHFGDGTRLSIL.

The chain recombines TRBV19 with TRBJ1-2; weak D call: TRBD1 (5 bases). CDR3 length: 13 amino acids. The V gene lost 2 bases and the J gene lost 4 bases, with 8 bases spanning the gap. The germline CDR1 and CDR2 sequences are LNHDA and SQIVND (reference sequence). The CDR3 sequence: CASSIRGSYGYTF. CDR3 nucleotide sequence: TGTGCCAGTAGTATAAGGGGTAGCTATGGCTACACCTTC.

This sequence joins TRBV7-2 and TRBJ2-1; 8 nucleotides agree with TRBD2. CDR1 SGHTA and CDR2 FQGNSA come from the germline V gene. This CDR3 has 16 amino acids. J lost 10 bases, V lost 2 bases, and 13 bases had no gene match. The CDR3 nucleotides are TGTGCCAGCAGCTTATTTCGGGAGGGCCGCCCGGTCGAGCAGTTCTTC. Encoded protein: CASSLFREGRPVEQFF.